This T cell receptor (beta chain) was retrieved from a study of cytomegalovirus exposure and HLA in healthy donors. Primers included in the PCR were 60 Vbeta and 13 Jbeta primers. Assay used: immunoSEQ multiplex PCR; TCRdb lists only in-frame clones, some missing. The table includes 95,000 to 150,000 clones, more than 65% detected once. Comment on this clone: The antigen is undetermined.

Overall study results and limits: Cytomegalovirus status was reportedly diagnosed by the classifier with high specificity and sensitivity.

The CDR3 contains 17 residues. V trimming: 3 bases; J trimming: 5 bases; junction bases outside the gene matches: 12. In germline, CDR1 is LNHDA, CDR2 SQIVND (reference sequence). This TCR derives from a woman younger than 30 in good health and CMV-seronegative. The sequenced sample was PBMCs. The chain couples TRBV19 to TRBJ2-7, with 11 bases fitting TRBD2. The DNA for the CDR3 is TGTGCCAGTAGTATGGTAGCGGGAGGGCTCCTCGTAGACGAGCAGTACTTC. The encoded protein is CASSMVAGGLLVDEQYF.